This T cell receptor beta chain originates from a study of blood T cell repertoires in COVID-19. Across the whole study: Samples of COVID-19 (acute and convalescent) were obtained from the United States, Italy and Spain. PBMCs, B-cell-depleted T cells, or T cells were the source of the cDNA or gDNA that made up the material.

Germline V CDR1 and CDR2: LGHNA, YSLEER. The V and J ends lost 2 bases and 5 bases, in that order; junction bases with no gene match: 10. The CDR3 has 19 residues. Authors' analysis steps: Reference gene primer amplification yielded estimated nucleated cell counts. TCRdb's copy holds only in-frame clones and misses some; the assay was immunoSEQ multiplex PCR. Clonal size and the V and J genes are those of that table, whereas D and trimming came from the DNA. The table shows fewer than 4,000 clones, with approximately 80% occurring only once. The V call is TRBV4-3, the J call TRBJ2-2, with 14 bases fitting TRBD2. The TCR originated in a human donor in a cohort sampled during active COVID-19. Sequencing input: peripheral blood. DNA for the CDR3: TGCGCCAGCAGCCAAACCGGGACTAGCGGGGGCACCGGGACCGGGGAGCTGTTTTTT. Residues: CASSQTGTSGGTGTGELFF.